A single sample is the source of the 18 T cell receptor beta chains below, sequenced in a study of T and B cells in COVID-19 patients. From blood, about 250-550 ng of genomic DNA served as TRB template. TRB rearrangements were amplified by multiplex PCR with BIOMED2 TRB-A/B primers. TCRdb reprocessed the multiplex PCR reads via MiXCR and lists one record per CDR3 protein. Here the sample spans a few thousand distinct CDR3 sequences, around 26% being singletons. The specimen sequenced was blood. The receptors stem from a human donor with active COVID-19.

The V gene is TRBV20-1, the J gene TRBJ2-7; D remains unclear. From germline, CDR1 is DFQATT and CDR2 SNEGSKA (reference sequence). The CDR3 contains 12 residues. With 1 base removed from V and 4 bases from J, the gap between germline ends came to 8 bases. In DNA, the CDR3 is TGCAGTGCTAGAGTGGGTGTTTACGAGCAGTACTTC. This sequence encodes CSARVGVYEQYF.

This clonotype has only a few counts. The rearrangement links TRBV5-1 to TRBJ2-5; 7 bases match TRBD2. Trimming at V came to 5 bases and at J to 5 bases, leaving 12 bases not matched to a gene. Germline V CDR1 and CDR2: SGHRS, YFSETQ. The CDR3 consists of 15 residues. The CDR3 here is CASRILGGDPETQYF. CDR3 DNA sequence: TGCGCCAGCAGGATCCTGGGAGGGGACCCCGAGACCCAGTACTTC.

Details on this clonotype: At one of its ends the junction is not consistent with the germline gene, which may arise from a read error. The chain joins TRBV6-5 to TRBJ2-7, with TRBD2 as a possible D gene (6 bases). In germline, CDR1 is MNHEY, CDR2 SVGAGI. The CDR3 has 15 amino acids. CDR3 in DNA: TGTGCCATCAGTCCCCACTCAGGAGGGGATTACGAGCAGTACTTC. It yields the protein CAISPHSGGDYEQYF.

The chain employs TRBV7-2 and TRBJ2-5; 7 nucleotides line up with TRBD1. In germline, CDR1 is SGHTA, CDR2 FQGNSA. V shed 2 bases and J 2 bases; nucleotides not matched to a gene: 8. There are 16 residues in the CDR3. This chain's CDR3 is CASSLMTGRNQETQYF. In DNA form, the CDR3 reads TGTGCCAGCAGCTTAATGACAGGGCGCAATCAAGAGACCCAGTACTTC.

In its sample, this clonotype ranks as medium-sized. The chain uses TRBV5-5 and TRBJ2-6, with TRBD2 as a possible D gene (5 bases). V shed 4 bases and J shed 0 bases, with 11 bases lying between them. This CDR3 spans 16 amino acids. Germline values: CDR1 SGHKS, CDR2 YYEKEE (reference sequence). CDR3 sequence reads: CASSPLRVSGANVLTF. DNA for the CDR3: TGTGCCAGCAGCCCGCTGCGGGTCTCTGGGGCCAACGTCCTGACTTTC.

About this clonotype itself: Given the absence of the conserved phenylalanine or tryptophan at the CDR3 end, a read error is likely. The J gene is TRBJ2-7, the V gene TRBV7-6; D is perhaps TRBD1 (6 bases). V was pared by 3 bases and J by 3 bases, with 12 bases between. Germline lookup yields CDR1 SGHVS and CDR2 FNYEAQ. This CDR3 region has 14 residues. The CDR3 is CASSLNRDNYEQYY. DNA for the CDR3: TGTGCCAGCAGCTTGAACCGGGACAACTACGAGCAGTACTAC.

The chain couples TRBV18 to TRBJ1-2, with D tentatively TRBD1 (5 bases). Trimming left V 5 bases short and J 2 bases short, with 15 bases between. CDR3 length: 15 residues. The germline CDR1 and CDR2 sequences are KGHSH and LQKENI. The CDR3 DNA follows: TGTGCCAGCTCATCCGGGACGGTTCGAAACTATGGCTACACCTTC. It yields the protein CASSSGTVRNYGYTF.

This rearrangement joins TRBV6-1 to TRBJ2-6; TRBD2 is a possible D gene (6 bases). CDR3 length equals 16 residues. The germline V and J ends were trimmed by 11 bases and 4 bases, with 21 bases remaining between them. CDR1 is MNHNS and CDR2 is SASEGT in the germline V gene. CDR3 sequence: CAAKRGLLPGANVLTF. The DNA for the CDR3 is TGTGCCGCTAAAAGGGGACTCCTACCAGGGGCCAACGTCCTGACTTTC.

This clonotype is categorized as medium-sized. The V and J genes are TRBV19 and TRBJ2-7, with D possibly TRBD2 on 5 matching bases. From germline, CDR1 is LNHDA and CDR2 SQIVND (reference sequence). The CDR3 has 13 amino acids. Trimming removed 8 bases from V and 1 base from J, with 12 bases in between. The DNA for the CDR3 is TGTGCCAGTCGCCTAGCCCCGTCCTACGAGCAGTACTTC. This gives the protein CASRLAPSYEQYF.

This clonotype is medium-sized (0.01 to 0.1%) in the sample. The chain joins TRBV5-6 to TRBJ2-2, with 7 positions matching TRBD2. Unmatched junction bases numbered 3, after V lost 1 base and J lost 3 bases. The CDR3 is made up of 15 amino acids. CDR1 and CDR2 from the germline V gene are SGHDT and YYEEEE. CDR3 in DNA: TGTGCCAGCAGCTTGAGGGGAGGGGACACCGGGGAGCTGTTTTTT. It encodes CASSLRGGDTGELFF.

The count of this clonotype is one. The CDR3 region is CASSSKGQVKNIQYF. The CDR3 DNA sequence: TGTGCCAGCAGCTCTAAGGGACAGGTCAAAAACATTCAGTACTTC. This rearrangement joins TRBV7-3 to TRBJ2-4; 8 nucleotides line up with TRBD1. Germline CDR1 SGHTA, CDR2 FQGTGA. J lost 3 bases, V lost 4 bases, and 5 bases had no gene match. This CDR3 has 15 amino acids.

This clonotype was counted only a few times. V is TRBV7-9 and J is TRBJ1-6; D gene unclear. V was pared by 4 bases and J by 7 bases, with 5 bases between. The CDR3 has 12 amino acids. Germline values: CDR1 SEHNR, CDR2 FQNEAQ (reference sequence). As DNA, the CDR3 is TGTGCCAGCAGCTACCAGAATTCACCCCTCCACTTT. Its translation is CASSYQNSPLHF. The complete variable domain, with remaining parts taken from reference TRBV7-9 and TRBJ1-6, reads DTGVSQNPRHKITKRGQNVTFRCDPISEHNRLYWYRQTLGQGPEFLTYFQNEAQLEKSRLLSDRFSAERPKGSFSTLEIQRTEQGDSAMYLCASSYQNSPLHFGNGTRLTVT.

This clonotype qualifies as medium-sized. The chain links TRBV5-5 to TRBJ2-7; D may correspond to TRBD1 or TRBD2 (6 bases each). Trimming left V 4 bases short and J 5 bases short, with 16 bases between. The CDR3 is made up of 14 amino acids. Germline V lookup: CDR1 SGHKS, CDR2 YYEKEE (reference sequence). Here the CDR3 DNA reads TGTGCCAGCAGCCCTCGCAGGGGCGGGGACGAGCAGTACTTC. Translating gives CASSPRRGGDEQYF.

This clonotype was counted between two and nine times. V usage is TRBV20-1 and J usage is TRBJ2-3; 8 positions match TRBD1. Germline-derived CDR1 and CDR2 are DFQATT and SNEGSKA (reference sequence). V gave up 0 bases and J gave up 1 base; unmatched junction bases: 9. This CDR3 has 17 amino acids. CDR3 DNA sequence: TGCAGTGCTAGAGACCCAACAGGGGGACCTGGCACAGATACGCAGTATTTT. Translating gives CSARDPTGGPGTDTQYF.

The chain couples TRBV6-6 to TRBJ1-1; 10 bases map to TRBD1. Germline values: CDR1 MNHNY, CDR2 SVGAGI (reference sequence). The CDR3 contains 14 residues. After removal of 2 bases from V and 4 bases from J, the junction contained 1 base not matched to a gene. DNA for the CDR3: TGTGCCAGCAGTTACCGGGACAGGGGCACTGAAGCTTTCTTT. Protein sequence: CASSYRDRGTEAFF.

This chain connects TRBV18 to TRBJ1-6, with D perhaps matching TRBD1 (5 bases). This CDR3 contains 14 residues. CDR1 and CDR2 from the germline V gene are KGHSH and LQKENI. Trimming removed 4 bases at V and 5 bases at J, with 9 bases between. In DNA, the CDR3 is TGTGCCAGCTCACTAGCCAGGGATAATTCACCCCTCCACTTT. Amino acid sequence: CASSLARDNSPLHF.

This clonotype has more than one count but fewer than ten. The V and J genes are TRBV10-3 and TRBJ2-1; tentative D call: TRBD2 (7 bases). Trimming cost V 11 bases and J 9 bases, with 20 bases left between them. CDR3 length: 13 amino acids. Germline values: CDR1 ENHRY, CDR2 SYGVKD. The CDR3 region has the DNA TGTGCCGCACGGGGGGCCGAAGAGGCTGAGCAGTTCTTC. Translation gives CAARGAEEAEQFF.

The chain couples TRBV11-1 to TRBJ2-3; 7 bases agree with TRBD2. Germline V gene lookup returns CDR1 SGHAT and CDR2 FQDESV (reference sequence). V lost 5 bases to trimming and J lost 4 bases; unmatched junction nucleotides: 3. This CDR3 is 13 amino acids long. DNA of the CDR3: TGTGCCAGCAGCGTCCGGGGGGCAGATACGCAGTATTTT. Translating gives CASSVRGADTQYF.